These 23 T cell receptor beta chains came from one sample sequenced in a study of T cells in tuberculosis. Data came from immunoSEQ multiplex PCR; TCRdb stores just in-frame clones and leaves some out. The sample carries tens of thousands of clones, more than 75% recorded once. Thawed, overnight-rested PBMC were stained with GMM-loaded CD1B tetramer, viability dye and anti-CD3, then sorted. The lipid loaded on the CD1B tetramers was C32 glucose monomycolate from Rhodococcus equi. Sequenced: CD1b-GMM tetramer-negative cells sorted from PBMCs. The receptors were gathered from an adult woman with latent tuberculosis.

The gene calls are TRBV11-3 and TRBJ2-1; 10 bases match TRBD2. The CDR3 extends over 16 amino acids. Losses at the gene ends were 4 bases for V and 0 bases for J; bases not matched to a gene: 3. The V gene's germline CDR1 is SGHNT and CDR2 YENEEA. In DNA form, the CDR3 reads TGTGCCAGCAGCTCCAGCGGGGGGGCCTCCTACAATGAGCAGTTCTTC. Residues: CASSSSGGASYNEQFF.

The sample holds one count of this clone. V and J are TRBV7-6 and TRBJ1-3; 9 nucleotides line up with TRBD1. CDR1 is SGHVS and CDR2 is FNYEAQ in the germline V gene. This CDR3 region has 17 residues. Germline trimming cut 5 bases from V and 3 bases from J; bases unmatched to any gene: 11. The CDR3: CASSPTEGQGGGNTIYF. The DNA for the CDR3 is TGTGCCAGCAGCCCTACCGAGGGACAGGGCGGTGGAAACACCATATATTTT.

The CDR3 DNA follows: TGTGCCAGTAGTATATTGAGAGCGGGGGGCCAAGAGACCCAGTACTTC. Translation gives CASSILRAGGQETQYF. The chain employs TRBV19 and TRBJ2-5; TRBD2 matches 9 bases. Germline V gene lookup returns CDR1 LNHDA and CDR2 SQIVND (reference sequence). The V segment lost 2 bases and the J segment 1 base; nucleotides outside the gene matches: 5. This CDR3 has 16 residues.

The chain joins TRBV4-1 to TRBJ2-7, with 8 bases aligning to TRBD1. The CDR3 covers 15 residues. V lost 3 bases, J lost 4 bases, and 8 bases stayed unmatched. The germline V gene encodes CDR1 MGHRA and CDR2 YSYEKL. CDR3 loop: CASSQLMGQAYEQYF. Here the CDR3 DNA reads TGCGCCAGCAGCCAGTTAATGGGACAGGCATACGAGCAGTACTTC.

The chain has TRBV6-5 and TRBJ1-1; no firm D call. V dropped 4 bases and J dropped 0 bases, with 9 bases sitting between them. There are 14 residues in the CDR3. Looked up from germline, CDR1 is MNHEY and CDR2 is SVGAGI. CDR3: CASSSTPMNTEAFF. The DNA of the CDR3 is TGTGCCAGCAGTTCTACGCCCATGAACACTGAAGCTTTCTTT.

The genes are TRBV5-4 and TRBJ1-6; maybe TRBD1 (5 bases). Trimming cost V 3 bases and J 10 bases, with 20 bases left between them. There are 16 residues in the CDR3. CDR1 is SGHNT and CDR2 is YYREEE in the germline V gene (reference sequence). The CDR3 coding sequence is TGTGCCAGCAGCTCTCTCGGGGGAGTACCACACTCACCCCTCCACTTT. The encoded protein is CASSSLGGVPHSPLHF. The variable domain in full, completed from reference TRBV5-4 and TRBJ1-6, reads ETGVTQSPTHLIKTRGQQVTLRCSSQSGHNTVSWYQQALGQGPQFIFQYYREEENGRGNFPPRFSGLQFPNYSSELNVNALELDDSALYLCASSSLGGVPHSPLHFGNGTRLTVT.

The rearrangement uses TRBV19 and TRBJ2-3, with 8 bases aligning to TRBD1. V was clipped by 3 bases and J by 0 bases; unmatched bases: 5. In germline, CDR1 is LNHDA, CDR2 SQIVND (reference sequence). The CDR3 has 16 residues. The CDR3 spells CASSIMGQASTDTQYF. CDR3 nucleotide sequence: TGTGCCAGTAGTATTATGGGACAGGCGAGCACAGATACGCAGTATTTT. Looking up the rest from reference TRBV19 and TRBJ2-3 gives the full variable domain: DGGITQSPKYLFRKEGQNVTLSCEQNLNHDAMYWYRQDPGQGLRLIYYSQIVNDFQKGDIAEGYSVSREKKESFPLTVTSAQKNPTAFYLCASSIMGQASTDTQYFGPGTRLTVL.

V gene TRBV7-6 combines with J gene TRBJ1-4, with unresolved D. V was shortened by 5 bases and J by 8 bases, with 21 bases between the two germline ends. The CDR3 loop spans 16 amino acids. CDR1 and CDR2 from the germline V gene are SGHVS and FNYEAQ. Here the CDR3 DNA reads TGTGCCAGCAGCCCCCTAGGAGGCCGCGCTGACGAAAAACTGTTTTTT. Amino acids: CASSPLGGRADEKLFF. The full variable domain, with the rest looked up from reference TRBV7-6 and TRBJ1-4, is GAGVSQSPRYKVTKRGQDVALRCDPISGHVSLYWYRQALGQGPEFLTYFNYEAQQDKSGLPNDRFSAERPEGSISTLTIQRTEQRDSAMYRCASSPLGGRADEKLFFGSGTQLSVL.

The chain has TRBV19 and TRBJ1-5; D might be TRBD1 (5 bases). V was clipped by 6 bases and J by 1 base, with 10 bases between them. Germline CDR1 LNHDA, CDR2 SQIVND (reference sequence). The CDR3 has 14 amino acids. The CDR3 loop is CASSGRQSNQPQHF. CDR3 sequence (DNA): TGTGCCAGTAGCGGCCGACAGAGCAATCAGCCCCAGCATTTT.

This clone was observed a single time. The V call is TRBV6-1, the J call TRBJ2-3; 11 bases map to TRBD2. Germline V gene sequence: CDR1 MNHNS, CDR2 SASEGT. The CDR3 covers 19 residues. The V segment lost 1 base and the J segment 0 bases; nucleotides outside the gene matches: 9. CDR3 sequence (DNA): TGTGCCAGCAGTGAAGACCGAAACTTAGCGGGGGGGAGCACAGATACGCAGTATTTT. Its protein is CASSEDRNLAGGSTDTQYF.

This clone has only one observation. The CDR3 does not close with the conserved phenylalanine or tryptophan, likely indicating a read error. The gene calls are TRBV28 and TRBJ1-2; 7 nucleotides agree with TRBD1. Trimming took 7 bases from V and 7 from J; bases not matched to a gene: 3. Germline CDR1 and CDR2: MDHEN and SYDVKM. There are 11 residues in the CDR3. The CDR3 region has the DNA TGTGCCAGCATAGGGGGCGGTGGCTACACCCTC. Protein product: CASIGGGGYTL.

This chain links TRBV7-9 with TRBJ2-1, with D hard to call. Per the germline V gene, CDR1 is SEHNR and CDR2 is FQNEAQ (reference sequence). The CDR3 is 12 amino acids. The V end lost 6 bases, the J end lost 6 bases, and 9 bases lay between the germline ends. The CDR3 loop reads CASSFLGNEQFF. Here the CDR3 DNA reads TGTGCCAGCAGTTTCCTAGGCAATGAGCAGTTCTTC.

A single count supports this clone. Here the CDR3 reads CASSNLIGLSKETQYF. CDR3 bases: TGTGCCAGCAGCAATCTAATCGGGTTATCTAAAGAGACCCAGTACTTC. The V and J genes are TRBV21-1 and TRBJ2-5; the table's D call TRBD2 went unverified against the DNA. TRBV21-1 is a listed pseudogene. This CDR3 comprises 16 residues.

This clone appeared once. This chain links TRBV28 with TRBJ2-1; 11 bases map to TRBD1. This CDR3 spans 16 amino acids. Germline V gene sequence: CDR1 MDHEN, CDR2 SYDVKM. After removal of 5 bases from V and 2 bases from J, the junction contained 5 bases not matched to a gene. The CDR3 DNA sequence: TGTGCCAGCAGTGATCCGGGACAGGGGGCCTACAATGAGCAGTTCTTC. This encodes CASSDPGQGAYNEQFF.

As for this clone: Other DNA sequences from this sample encode an identical CDR3 as well. The V call is TRBV10-3, the J call TRBJ1-2; a weak D match, TRBD1 (6 bases). V was shortened by 2 bases and J by 2 bases, with 6 bases between the two germline ends. CDR1 and CDR2 from the germline V gene are ENHRY and SYGVKD. The CDR3 is 13 residues long. CDR3 residues: CAISEGGNYGYTF. CDR3 in DNA: TGTGCCATCAGTGAGGGGGGCAACTATGGCTACACCTTC.

The rearrangement joins TRBV6-5 to TRBJ2-1; 10 bases are shared with TRBD1. In germline, CDR1 is MNHEY, CDR2 SVGAGI. V lost 0 bases to trimming and J lost 7 bases; unmatched junction nucleotides: 6. This CDR3 spans 16 amino acids. In DNA, the CDR3 is TGTGCCAGCAGTTACTCATGGACAGGGGGGAAGAATGAGCAGTTCTTC. Residues: CASSYSWTGGKNEQFF.

J is TRBJ1-5 and V is TRBV2; D gene unclear. Trimming left V 2 bases short and J 0 bases short, with 11 bases between. Germline-derived CDR1 and CDR2 are SNHLY and FYNNEI. This CDR3 contains 16 residues. The CDR3 region has the DNA TGTGCCAGCAGTGAAATTGGCAGAACTAGCAATCAGCCCCAGCATTTT. Encoded protein: CASSEIGRTSNQPQHF.

This chain joins TRBV14 and TRBJ1-6; D is undetermined. V was pared by 1 base and J by 9 bases, with 7 bases between. Germline loops: CDR1 SGHDN, CDR2 FVKESK. CDR3 length: 13 amino acids. This CDR3 is CASSQALRSPLHF. CDR3 nucleotides: TGTGCCAGCAGCCAAGCTCTTCGTTCACCCCTCCACTTT. The entire variable domain, with the rest obtained from reference TRBV14 and TRBJ1-6, is as follows: EAGVTQFPSHSVIEKGQTVTLRCDPISGHDNLYWYRRVMGKEIKFLLHFVKESKQDESGMPNNRFLAERTGGTYSTLKVQPAELEDSGVYFCASSQALRSPLHFGNGTRLTVT.

The chain combines TRBV19 with TRBJ2-7; TRBD1 might be the D (5 bases). Deletions cut 5 bases from V and 2 bases from J, with 10 bases between. CDR3 length: 13 residues. The germline V gene has CDR1 LNHDA and CDR2 SQIVND (reference sequence). In DNA, the CDR3 is TGTGCCAGTAGTTTTGGGGCCGCCTACGAGCAGTACGTC. Its protein is CASSFGAAYEQYV.

The chain combines TRBV19 with TRBJ2-1; D possibly corresponds to TRBD2 (5 bases). V was shortened by 5 bases and J by 9 bases, with 14 bases between the two germline ends. This CDR3 contains 13 residues. Germline lookup yields CDR1 LNHDA and CDR2 SQIVND (reference sequence). Written as DNA, the CDR3 is TGTGCCAGTAGTTCTCGGACTGCTTCTGAGCAGTTCTTC. Residues: CASSSRTASEQFF. Drawing the rest from reference TRBV19 and TRBJ2-1, the complete variable domain is DGGITQSPKYLFRKEGQNVTLSCEQNLNHDAMYWYRQDPGQGLRLIYYSQIVNDFQKGDIAEGYSVSREKKESFPLTVTSAQKNPTAFYLCASSSRTASEQFFGPGTRLTVL.

This clone was observed a handful of times. This chain links TRBV2 with TRBJ1-3; D perhaps matches TRBD1 (6 bases). This CDR3 has 15 residues. The germline V and J ends were trimmed by 8 bases and 3 bases, with 17 bases remaining between them. Germline loops: CDR1 SNHLY, CDR2 FYNNEI. The CDR3: CASRRGASGGNTIYF. CDR3 coding DNA: TGTGCCAGCCGACGGGGGGCGAGTGGTGGAAACACCATATATTTT.

The chain couples TRBV19 to TRBJ1-6; D ambiguous. Between the trimmed V and J ends, which lost 3 bases and 10 bases, there was a span of 7 bases. The CDR3 covers 12 residues. Germline CDR1 and CDR2: LNHDA and SQIVND (reference sequence). CDR3 residues: CASSISGSPLHF. As DNA, the CDR3 is TGTGCCAGTAGTATCTCGGGGTCACCCCTCCACTTT.

The genes are TRBV30 and TRBJ1-2; 9 nucleotides line up with TRBD1. Germline assignment: CDR1 GTSNPN and CDR2 SVGIG (reference sequence). The V segment lost 2 bases and the J segment 7 bases; nucleotides outside the gene matches: 5. The CDR3 loop spans 13 amino acids. The CDR3 region has the DNA TGTGCCTGGAGTCTTACAGGGGGCGTTGGCTACACCTTC. It translates to CAWSLTGGVGYTF.